Below are 8 T cell receptor beta chains sequenced from a single sample in a study of early T cells in non-severe SARS-CoV-2 infection. Via MiXCR, TCRdb re-called the 5' RACE reads, giving one row per CDR3 protein. The sample contains some 40,000 distinct CDR3 sequences, 12% of which appear only once. The source material was whole blood. These receptors were taken from an adult who was a healthcare worker with PCR-confirmed SARS-CoV-2 infection or an uninfected control (not recorded which).

This clonotype was seen more than once but under ten times. This chain links TRBV3-1 with TRBJ1-1; D not certain. Germline V gives CDR1 LGHDT, CDR2 YNNKEL (reference sequence). Trimming shortened V by 4 bases and J by 4 bases, and 19 bases separated the two germline ends. CDR3 length: 16 amino acids. CDR3 in amino acids: CASSPPRLGVSTEAFF. CDR3 sequence (DNA): TGTGCCAGCAGCCCCCCGCGACTAGGTGTTAGCACTGAAGCTTTCTTT.

There are many counts of this clonotype. The V call is TRBV7-8, the J call TRBJ2-5; 8 bases match TRBD2. Germline-derived CDR1 and CDR2 are SGHVS and FQNEAQ. This CDR3 spans 17 amino acids. V was pared by 5 bases and J by 1 base, with 12 bases of the junction left unmatched. CDR3 loop: CASSKSPGLGRQETQYF. In nucleotides, the CDR3 is TGTGCCAGCAGCAAATCGCCGGGACTAGGGCGCCAAGAGACCCAGTACTTC.

The rearrangement links TRBV7-2 to TRBJ2-7; D assignment may be TRBD1 or TRBD2 (6 bases each). V was pared by 0 bases and J by 7 bases, with 16 bases between. The CDR3 contains 15 residues. Germline CDR1 is SGHTA and CDR2 is FQGNSA. CDR3 residues: CASSLAPVGGSEQYF. CDR3 nucleotides: TGTGCCAGCAGCTTAGCGCCCGTGGGGGGCAGTGAGCAGTACTTC. Supplemented by reference TRBV7-2 and TRBJ2-7, the full variable domain reads GAGVSQSPSNKVTEKGKDVELRCDPISGHTALYWYRQSLGQGLEFLIYFQGNSAPDKSGLPSDRFSAERTGGSVSTLTIQRTQQEDSAVYLCASSLAPVGGSEQYFGPGTRLTVT.

The chain is built from TRBV3-1 and TRBJ2-7; no firm D call. Germline V gene data show CDR1 as LGHDT and CDR2 as YNNKEL (reference sequence). The CDR3 contains 12 residues. Trimming left V 1 base short and J 5 bases short, with 6 bases between. This chain's CDR3 is CASSQVKNEQYF. The CDR3 DNA follows: TGTGCCAGCAGCCAAGTCAAAAACGAGCAGTACTTC.

V gene TRBV5-1 combines with J gene TRBJ2-7; 8 bases map to TRBD2. J gave up 2 bases and V 2 bases, and 3 bases lay outside the gene matches. The germline V gene has CDR1 SGHRS and CDR2 YFSETQ. CDR3 length: 14 residues. CDR3: CASSFGGGTYEQYF. The CDR3 region has the DNA TGCGCCAGCAGCTTTGGCGGGGGGACCTACGAGCAGTACTTC.

This chain links TRBV12-3 or TRBV12-4 with TRBJ1-2; a weak D match, TRBD1 (5 bases). V lost 4 bases and J lost 8, with 20 bases in between. The CDR3 loop spans 15 amino acids. The CDR3 sequence: CASSSRDGDRRGYTF. The CDR3 DNA sequence: TGTGCCAGCAGTTCCCGGGACGGGGACCGTAGAGGCTACACCTTC.

This clonotype was recorded many times. DNA for the CDR3: TGTGCCAGCAGCTTAAGCCGCTCCCAAGAGACCCAGTACTTC. Translation gives CASSLSRSQETQYF. The J gene is TRBJ2-5, the V gene TRBV11-1; D unclear. Germline V gene lookup returns CDR1 SGHAT and CDR2 FQDESV (reference sequence). Trimming removed 2 bases from V and 1 base from J, with 8 bases in between. The CDR3 has 14 amino acids.

The chain couples TRBV4-1 to TRBJ2-5; tentative D call: TRBD2 (6 bases). Germline-derived CDR1 and CDR2 are MGHRA and YSYEKL. CDR3 length: 17 residues. Trimming cost V 4 bases and J 1 base, with 19 bases left between them. CDR3 amino acids: CASSLRFTVEGQETQYF. CDR3 DNA: TGCGCCAGCAGCCTAAGGTTCACGGTGGAGGGCCAAGAGACCCAGTACTTC.